Presented here are 10 T cell receptor beta chains from one specimen sequenced in a study of T cells in Graves' hyperthyroidism and ophthalmopathy. Researchers took RNA transcripts and amplified the TCR beta CDR3 regions from them. A first-round RT-PCR of the TCR CDR3 used the HTBI primer set. MiXCR was run by TCRdb on the multiplex PCR reads, yielding one entry per CDR3 protein. This sample has hundreds of thousands of distinct CDR3 sequences, with 16% found just once. Sequencing was performed on blood. These receptors originate from a woman under 30 with Graves' hyperthyroidism.

This clonotype came up many times. The rearrangement joins TRBV11-2 to TRBJ2-1; 8 bases align to TRBD2. The CDR3 length is 15 residues. From germline, CDR1 is SGHAT and CDR2 FQNNGV. The junction had 8 bases not matched to a gene; V was cut back by 3 bases and J by 7 bases. The CDR3 coding sequence is TGTGCCAGCAGCTTCTTCGGGAGGGGTAGGAATGAGCAGTTCTTC. Its translation is CASSFFGRGRNEQFF. Based on the CDR3 plus reference TRBV11-2 and TRBJ2-1, the full variable domain is EAGVAQSPRYKIIEKRQSVAFWCNPISGHATLYWYQQILGQGPKLLIQFQNNGVVDDSQLPKDRFSAERLKGVDSTLKIQPAKLEDSAVYLCASSFFGRGRNEQFFGPGTRLTVL.

This clonotype has more than one count but fewer than ten. The chain employs TRBV12-3 or TRBV12-4 and TRBJ2-3; D is ambiguous. This CDR3 contains 12 residues. Trimming removed 5 bases from V and 8 bases from J, with 11 bases in between. Written as DNA, the CDR3 is TGTGCCAGCAGTCTCTGGGTTCCTACGCAGTATTTT. This sequence encodes CASSLWVPTQYF.

In its sample, this clonotype was seen many times. The chain recombines TRBV7-8 with TRBJ2-7; TRBD1 matches at 11 bases. The length of the CDR3 is 18 residues. Germline V gene data show CDR1 as SGHVS and CDR2 as FQNEAQ. J lost 3 bases, V lost 5 bases, and 15 bases had no gene match. CDR3 residues: CASSPLFDPGTGGYEQYF. The CDR3 region has the DNA TGTGCCAGCAGCCCCCTATTTGATCCCGGGACAGGGGGCTACGAGCAGTACTTC. The variable domain in full, completed from reference TRBV7-8 and TRBJ2-7, reads GAGVSQSPRYKVAKRGQDVALRCDPISGHVSLFWYQQALGQGPEFLTYFQNEAQLDKSGLPSDRFFAERPEGSVSTLKIQRTQQEDSAVYLCASSPLFDPGTGGYEQYFGPGTRLTVT.

This clonotype was seen at least ten times. The genes are TRBV3-1 and TRBJ2-2; the D call may be TRBD1 or TRBD2 (5 bases each). The CDR3 is 13 amino acids. Germline values: CDR1 LGHDT, CDR2 YNNKEL (reference sequence). V gave up 8 bases and J gave up 6 bases, with 13 bases separating them. The CDR3 here is CASEATGPGELFF. For the CDR3, the DNA is TGTGCCAGCGAAGCCACGGGGCCCGGGGAGCTGTTTTTT. The complete variable domain, with remaining parts taken from reference TRBV3-1 and TRBJ2-2, reads DTAVSQTPKYLVTQMGNDKSIKCEQNLGHDTMYWYKQDSKKFLKIMFSYNNKELIINETVPNRFSPKSPDKAHLNLHINSLELGDSAVYFCASEATGPGELFFGEGSRLTVL.

Ten or more counts support this clonotype. CDR3 DNA: TGCAGCGTAGATCGACCTCCCGGCTACAATGAGCAGTTCTTC. Translated: CSVDRPPGYNEQFF. The rearrangement links TRBV29-1 to TRBJ2-1; the D is unclear. The germline V and J ends were trimmed by 6 bases and 3 bases, with 15 bases remaining between them. Germline V CDR1 and CDR2: SQVTM, ANQGSEA. The CDR3 extends over 14 amino acids.

This clonotype was observed many times. The J gene is TRBJ2-3, the V gene TRBV27; 7 bases map to TRBD2. The ends lost 2 bases at V and 0 bases at J; junction bases unmatched: 5. Germline CDR1 is MNHEY and CDR2 is SMNVEV (reference sequence). The CDR3 spans 16 residues. CDR3 nucleotides: TGTGCCAGCAGTTTACCGTCTAGCGGTAGCACAGATACGCAGTATTTT. Translated, it gives CASSLPSSGSTDTQYF.

This chain joins TRBV5-1 and TRBJ2-3; the D gene is possibly TRBD1 (7 bases). The CDR3 totals 15 residues. From germline, CDR1 is SGHRS and CDR2 YFSETQ. Trimming removed 4 bases at V and 2 bases at J, with 14 bases between. The DNA for the CDR3 is TGCGCCAGCAGCGGCGGGACAGCCTACACAGATACGCAGTATTTT. This sequence encodes CASSGGTAYTDTQYF.

This clonotype was seen ten or more times. The chain combines TRBV2 with TRBJ2-3; 8 positions agree with TRBD1. With V trimmed by 5 bases and J by 1 base, 5 bases remained unmatched. Per the germline V gene, CDR1 is SNHLY and CDR2 is FYNNEI. The CDR3 covers 15 residues. CDR3 in amino acids: CASSYRGDGTDTQYF. CDR3 nucleotides: TGTGCCAGCAGTTACAGGGGGGACGGCACAGATACGCAGTATTTT.

The table lists this clonotype with many counts. The chain has TRBV3-1 and TRBJ2-5; no clear D. Looked up from germline, CDR1 is LGHDT and CDR2 is YNNKEL (reference sequence). The CDR3 runs to 17 residues. With 0 bases removed from V and 1 base from J, the gap between germline ends came to 15 bases. CDR3 nucleotides: TGTGCCAGCAGCCAAGATTACCAGGACGTCCGCCAAGAGACCCAGTACTTC. The encoded protein is CASSQDYQDVRQETQYF.

This clonotype was seen a handful of times. The V and J genes are TRBV6-1 and TRBJ1-2; TRBD1 is a possible D gene (6 bases). CDR1 and CDR2 from the germline V gene are MNHNS and SASEGT. V was cut by 8 bases and J by 8 bases, with 18 bases left in between. The CDR3 contains 13 residues. The DNA of the CDR3 is TGTGCCAGCTCCCAGCAGGGGACGAACGGCTACACCTTC. Translating it yields CASSQQGTNGYTF.